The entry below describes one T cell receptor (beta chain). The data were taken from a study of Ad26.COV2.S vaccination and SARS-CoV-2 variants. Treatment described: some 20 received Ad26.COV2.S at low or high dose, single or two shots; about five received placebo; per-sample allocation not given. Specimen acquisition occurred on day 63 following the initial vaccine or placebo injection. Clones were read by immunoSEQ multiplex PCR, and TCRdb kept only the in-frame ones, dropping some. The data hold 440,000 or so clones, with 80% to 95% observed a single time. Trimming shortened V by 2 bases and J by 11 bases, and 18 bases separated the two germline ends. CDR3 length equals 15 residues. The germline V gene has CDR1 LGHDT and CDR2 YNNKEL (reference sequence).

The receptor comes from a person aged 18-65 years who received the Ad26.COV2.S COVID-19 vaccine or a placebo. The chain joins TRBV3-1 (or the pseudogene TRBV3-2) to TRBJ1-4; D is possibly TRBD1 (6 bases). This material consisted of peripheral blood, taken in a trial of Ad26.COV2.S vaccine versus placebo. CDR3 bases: TGTGCCAGCAGCCAACCAGGTCTACGGGGGCGTAAACTGTTTTTT. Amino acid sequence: CASSQPGLRGRKLFF.